This T cell receptor beta chain is drawn from a study of T cells expressing NK-cell markers. On the study more broadly: Eight donors were sequenced, seven testing HCMV-seropositive and one testing seronegative. Study results and limitations: HCMV specificity was not established for the expanded NKG2C+ T cell clones. Several donors' CD3+CD56-NKG2C+ cells were dominated by the same clonotypes.

This CDR3 has 12 amino acids. The germline gives CDR1 MNHEY, CDR2 SVGAGI. The TCR beta cDNA came from 5'RACE template switching with UMIs. TCRdb reanalyzed the 5' RACE reads and collapses them to one entry per CDR3 protein, without DNA. The sample table includes approximately 170,000 distinct CDR3 sequences. Points on this clonotype: The antigen is undetermined.

The sequenced sample consisted of blood T cells: a sorted CD56 or NKG2C T cell subset, CD4+ or CD8+ T cells, or bulk PBMC T cells (not recorded which). The source of this sequence is a man aged 18 to 69 in good health. This chain uses TRBV6-5 with TRBJ1-1; TCRdb proposes TRBD1, but this gene call is untestable without DNA. CDR3 in amino acids: CASSYAGTEAFF.